This T cell receptor (beta chain) was documented in a study of T-cell reconstitution after alpha-beta-depleted transplantation in children. This sample's TCRbeta library carried unique molecular identifier barcodes. TCRdb reprocessed the PCR reads via MiXCR and lists one record per CDR3 protein. The table records hundreds of thousands of distinct CDR3 sequences, roughly 13% of them present only once. This CDR3 comprises 14 residues. V was cut by 6 bases and J by 8 bases, with 19 bases left in between. Per the germline V gene, CDR1 is MNHEY and CDR2 is SVGEGT. This clonotype has more than one count but fewer than ten. Its specificity is not known. The study, taken as a whole, reports: Fresh T-cell production supplied most of the T-cell counts and diversity seen one year after transplant. Reportedly, roughly two months post-transplant, alpha-beta T cells arose from several hundred expanded graft clones.

The specimen was PBMCs, mostly from graft donor cells, collected 360 days after TCRalphabeta/CD19-depleted stem cell transplant. The chain employs TRBV6-2 or TRBV6-3 and TRBJ1-2; perhaps TRBD1 as D (5 bases). The TCR sequence derives from a male patient between 10 and 17 years old who had a stem cell transplant for acute myeloid leukemia, so the T cells may come from the graft donor. The CDR3 loop reads CASSRLRGGSGYTF. The CDR3 region has the DNA TGTGCCAGCAGCCGCCTTAGGGGCGGCTCGGGCTACACCTTC.